The rows below give T cell receptor beta chains drawn from one sample of a study of control samples from healthy donors and cancer patients. Assay used: immunoSEQ multiplex PCR; TCRdb lists only in-frame clones, some missing. The sample lists 140,000 to 150,000 clones, 75% to 95% seen once, with about 3% in the top ten. The sample consisted of blood. These receptors all stem from a man younger than 45 in good health. CDR3s include the opening cysteine and the closing phenylalanine or tryptophan. Fields, in order: V gene, clone size, D gene, J gene, CDR3 length, CDR3 DNA, CDR3 protein. The D gene is left open where the match is weak. Expanded clones are given a class, and other clones once, few, many or no size at all.

V: TRBV15
size: -
D: TRBD2
J: TRBJ2-2
length: 16
DNA: TGTGCCACCAGCAGAGATCGCGGGGGAGGGGCCGGGGAGCTGTTTTTT
CDR3: CATSRDRGGGAGELFF

V: TRBV19
size: -
D: -
J: TRBJ2-3
length: 14
DNA: TGTGCCAGTAGTACGCTAGTTACGGGAGATACGCAGTATTTT
CDR3: CASSTLVTGDTQYF

V: TRBV28
size: -
D: -
J: TRBJ2-1
length: 14
DNA: TGTGCCAGCAGTTTGTTCTTCCTAGCTGGGTCGCAGTTCTTC
CDR3: CASSLFFLAGSQFF

V: TRBV23-1
size: -
D: TRBD2
J: TRBJ2-7
length: 14
DNA: TGCGCCAGCACCCCTTTCGGGGGGTTGTACGAGCAGTACTTC
CDR3: CASTPFGGLYEQYF

V: TRBV2
size: -
D: TRBD1
J: TRBJ2-1
length: 15
DNA: TGTGCCAGCAGTGTGACCGGGACAGACCACAATGAGCAGTTCTTC
CDR3: CASSVTGTDHNEQFF

V: TRBV3-1/TRBV3-2
size: -
D: TRBD1
J: TRBJ1-3
length: 15
DNA: TGTGCCAGCAGCCAAAGACAGGGGATTGGAAACACCATATATTTT
CDR3: CASSQRQGIGNTIYF

V: TRBV5-8
size: -
D: TRBD1
J: TRBJ2-7
length: 16
DNA: TGTGCCAGCAGCTTGTTACATGGGACAGGGGGCTCCGAGCAGTACTTC
CDR3: CASSLLHGTGGSEQYF

V: TRBV7-8
size: -
D: TRBD1
J: TRBJ1-2
length: 14
DNA: TGTGCCAGCAGCTTAGAGGACAGGGGGGTTGGCTACACCTTC
CDR3: CASSLEDRGVGYTF

V: TRBV12-5
size: once
D: TRBD1
J: TRBJ1-5
length: 14
DNA: TGTGCTAGTGCCCCGGGACAGAGCAATCAGCCCCAGCATTTT
CDR3: CASAPGQSNQPQHF

V: TRBV4-1
size: once
D: -
J: TRBJ1-2
length: 14
DNA: TGCGCCAGCAGCCTCCGAGACGGTAACTATGGCTACACCTTC
CDR3: CASSLRDGNYGYTF

V: TRBV12-3/TRBV12-4
size: -
D: TRBD1
J: TRBJ1-1
length: 11
DNA: TGTGCCAGCAGGACAGGGGCTGAAGCTTTCTTT
CDR3: CASRTGAEAFF

V: TRBV7-9
size: -
D: -
J: TRBJ2-3
length: 15
DNA: TGTGCCAGCAGCTCGCCAGGTTTTGGCACAGATACGCAGTATTTT
CDR3: CASSSPGFGTDTQYF

V: TRBV7-9
size: -
D: -
J: TRBJ1-2
length: 12
DNA: TGTGCCAGCAGCGACGACATCTATGGCTACACCTTC
CDR3: CASSDDIYGYTF

V: TRBV27
size: once
D: -
J: TRBJ1-2
length: 12
DNA: TGTGCCAGCGGCCCCGGGACTGATGGCTACACCTTC
CDR3: CASGPGTDGYTF

V: TRBV5-5
size: -
D: -
J: TRBJ2-1
length: 18
DNA: TGTGCCAGCAGCTTGGAAAGGTCGGACCGCCGAATTTACAATGAGCAGTTCTTC
CDR3: CASSLERSDRRIYNEQFF

V: TRBV21-1
size: -
D: -
J: TRBJ2-7
length: 18
DNA: TGTGCCAGCAGGAGTCCTAGCGGGGGCCACCCCGGGGCCTACGAGCAGTACTTC
CDR3: CASRSPSGGHPGAYEQYF

V: TRBV5-6
size: few
D: -
J: TRBJ2-7
length: 14
DNA: TGTGCCAGCAGCTTGTCCCTAGCACGGTACGAGCAGTACTTC
CDR3: CASSLSLARYEQYF

V: TRBV7-9
size: -
D: -
J: TRBJ1-2
length: 14
DNA: TGTGCCAGCAGCTTAAGCGACCTCGTTTATGGCTACACCTTC
CDR3: CASSLSDLVYGYTF

V: TRBV28
size: -
D: TRBD2
J: TRBJ2-1
length: 13
DNA: TGTGCCAGCAGTTCGGGGGGGGGCCTGGCGCAGTTCTTC
CDR3: CASSSGGGLAQFF

V: TRBV10-3
size: -
D: -
J: TRBJ2-7
length: 13
DNA: TGTGCCACCCGACAGACGAGCTCCTACGAGCAGTACTTC
CDR3: CATRQTSSYEQYF

V: TRBV6-5
size: -
D: -
J: TRBJ1-5
length: 12
DNA: TGTGCCAGCAGTTACCCGGGGCAGCCCCAGCATTTT
CDR3: CASSYPGQPQHF

V: TRBV19
size: -
D: TRBD1
J: TRBJ2-7
length: 16
DNA: TGTGCCAGTAGTATAAGAGGACAGGGGGCTATCAATGAGCAGTACTTC
CDR3: CASSIRGQGAINEQYF

V: TRBV9
size: -
D: TRBD1
J: TRBJ1-6
length: 15
DNA: TGTGCCAGCAGCGTAGATGGACAGGGTAATTCACCCCTCCACTTT
CDR3: CASSVDGQGNSPLHF

V: TRBV24-1
size: -
D: -
J: TRBJ1-2
length: 13
DNA: TGTGCCACCAGAGTGGGGGGCCACTATGGCTACACCTTC
CDR3: CATRVGGHYGYTF

V: TRBV4-1
size: -
D: -
J: TRBJ2-2
length: 14
DNA: TGCGCCAGCAGCTTTGACAGGAACACCGGGGAGCTGTTTTTT
CDR3: CASSFDRNTGELFF

V: TRBV7-9
size: -
D: TRBD2
J: TRBJ2-3
length: 16
DNA: TGTGCCAGCAGCTCAAGAGGACTAGCGGGTTCTGGTACGCAGTATTTT
CDR3: CASSSRGLAGSGTQYF

V: TRBV5-4
size: -
D: -
J: TRBJ2-3
length: 15
DNA: TGTGCCAGCAGCTCAACAGGTTATCGGACAGATACGCAGTATTTT
CDR3: CASSSTGYRTDTQYF

V: TRBV2
size: -
D: TRBD1
J: TRBJ1-6
length: 15
DNA: TGTGCCAGCAGTGTCCGGGACAGGACTTATTCACCCCTCCACTTT
CDR3: CASSVRDRTYSPLHF

V: TRBV9
size: -
D: -
J: TRBJ1-2
length: 14
DNA: TGTGCCAGCAGCGAGGGACATACTAACTATGGCTACACCTTC
CDR3: CASSEGHTNYGYTF

V: TRBV3-1/TRBV3-2
size: -
D: -
J: TRBJ2-2
length: 12
DNA: TGTGCCAGCAGCCAAATTTCCGGGGAGCTGTTTTTT
CDR3: CASSQISGELFF

V: TRBV19
size: -
D: -
J: TRBJ1-2
length: 13
DNA: TGTGCCAGTAAAGGGGAGGGATACTATGGCTACACCTTC
CDR3: CASKGEGYYGYTF

V: TRBV19
size: -
D: -
J: TRBJ1-3
length: 15
DNA: TGTGCCAGTAGTATAGGTGGGGCACAAGGAAACACCATATATTTT
CDR3: CASSIGGAQGNTIYF

V: TRBV30
size: once
D: -
J: TRBJ1-6
length: 11
DNA: TGTGCCTGGACGAACAGTTCACCCCTCCACTTT
CDR3: CAWTNSSPLHF

V: TRBV30
size: -
D: TRBD2
J: TRBJ2-3
length: 18
DNA: TGTGCCTGGAGTGTACCCCCGTGGGGTAGCGGGGGGGCAGATACGCAGTATTTT
CDR3: CAWSVPPWGSGGADTQYF

V: TRBV7-9
size: -
D: -
J: TRBJ1-5
length: 15
DNA: TGTGCCAGCAGCTTAGGTGGGGGAAAGTCTCAGCCCCAGCATTTT
CDR3: CASSLGGGKSQPQHF

V: TRBV7-8
size: -
D: TRBD1
J: TRBJ1-3
length: 17
DNA: TGTGCCAGCAGCCCCTGGCCTCCTGACAGGGTTGGAAACACCATATATTTT
CDR3: CASSPWPPDRVGNTIYF

V: TRBV9
size: once
D: -
J: TRBJ1-4
length: 16
DNA: TGTGCCAGCAGCGTAGATTCGAGGGCCCTTCCGGAAAAACTGTTTTTT
CDR3: CASSVDSRALPEKLFF

V: TRBV4-2
size: -
D: TRBD2
J: TRBJ2-7
length: 15
DNA: TGTGCCAGCAGCCCCAATAGCGGGGACTCCTACGAGCAGTACTTC
CDR3: CASSPNSGDSYEQYF

V: TRBV28
size: -
D: -
J: TRBJ1-6
length: 14
DNA: TGTGCCAGCAGGGTGGGGGGGGCTAATTCACCCCTCCACTTT
CDR3: CASRVGGANSPLHF

V: TRBV6-9
size: -
D: -
J: TRBJ2-2
length: 16
DNA: TGTGCCAGCAGTTATTGGGAGACAAGAGGGACCGGGGAGCTGTTTTTT
CDR3: CASSYWETRGTGELFF

V: TRBV10-3
size: -
D: TRBD2
J: TRBJ2-3
length: 16
DNA: TGTGCCATCAGTGAGTCGCGAGCGGGGGGGCTAATGACGCAGTATTTT
CDR3: CAISESRAGGLMTQYF

V: TRBV5-1
size: -
D: TRBD2
J: TRBJ2-1
length: 15
DNA: TGCGCCAGCAGCTTGCCAGGACTAGCGGGCAATGAGCAGTTCTTC
CDR3: CASSLPGLAGNEQFF

V: TRBV7-8
size: -
D: TRBD1
J: TRBJ2-7
length: 15
DNA: TGTGCCAGCAGCCTTTCGACAGGGCGGTCCTACGAGCAGTACTTC
CDR3: CASSLSTGRSYEQYF

V: TRBV28
size: once
D: -
J: TRBJ1-6
length: 15
DNA: TGTGCCAGCAGGGGGGTCAGAGGCTATAATTCACCCCTCCACTTT
CDR3: CASRGVRGYNSPLHF

V: TRBV2
size: -
D: TRBD2
J: TRBJ2-7
length: 15
DNA: TGTGCCAGCAGTCAAAGCGGGGGTCCGTCCTACGAGCAGTACTTC
CDR3: CASSQSGGPSYEQYF

V: TRBV24-1
size: once
D: -
J: TRBJ2-6
length: 18
DNA: TGTGCCACCAGTGATCCCCCAGGGAGGAGGTCTGGGGCCAACGTCCTGACTTTC
CDR3: CATSDPPGRRSGANVLTF

V: TRBV5-1
size: -
D: -
J: TRBJ2-1
length: 12
DNA: TGCGCCAGCAGCTTCGGCAGGGAGGAGCAGTTCTTC
CDR3: CASSFGREEQFF

V: TRBV5-6
size: -
D: -
J: TRBJ2-7
length: 15
DNA: TGTGCCAGCAGCTTGGTAACAGGGAGTACCTACGAGCAGTACTTC
CDR3: CASSLVTGSTYEQYF

V: TRBV29-1
size: -
D: -
J: TRBJ2-3
length: 14
DNA: TGCAGCGTTGATTTGTCCAGCGCCACAGATACGCAGTATTTT
CDR3: CSVDLSSATDTQYF

V: TRBV5-1
size: -
D: TRBD2
J: TRBJ2-3
length: 15
DNA: TGCGCCAGCACGTCGGGAGGCTTTCCCACAGATACGCAGTATTTT
CDR3: CASTSGGFPTDTQYF

V: TRBV15
size: -
D: TRBD1
J: TRBJ1-5
length: 16
DNA: TGTGCCACCAGCATTTACAGGGGGGGGAGCAATCAGCCCCAGCATTTT
CDR3: CATSIYRGGSNQPQHF

V: TRBV12-5
size: few
D: -
J: TRBJ1-5
length: 16
DNA: TGTGCTAGTGGTTTGGTACCCGGAGGGGTGGGTCAGCCCCAGCATTTT
CDR3: CASGLVPGGVGQPQHF